The rows below give T cell receptor beta chains drawn from one sample of a study of blood T cell repertoires in COVID-19. Sequencing used immunoSEQ multiplex PCR; TCRdb keeps in-frame clones, though not all of them. The data hold about 27,000 clones, with approximately 66% observed a single time. The source material was peripheral blood. The receptor set was obtained from a man aged 55 to 70 with active or convalescent COVID-19. Each CDR3 is given with its conserved first and last residue. A D gene is named only where the DNA matches it firmly. Expanded clones are given a class, and other clones once, few, many or no size at all.

j_gene	v_gene	d_gene	abundance	CDR3nt	CDR3aa
TRBJ1-1	TRBV5-1	TRBD1	few	TGCGCCAGCAGCGGCGGGACAGTCCTCACTGAAGCTTTCTTT	CASSGGTVLTEAFF
TRBJ2-1	TRBV7-6	TRBD2	NA	TGTGCCAGCAGCTCCCCTGGGACTAGCACATCCCATGAGCAGTTCTTC	CASSSPGTSTSHEQFF
TRBJ2-3	TRBV6-6	NA	NA	TGTGCCAGCAGATCTTTTTCCTCTAGCACAGATACGCAGTATTTT	CASRSFSSSTDTQYF
TRBJ2-1	TRBV24-1	TRBD1	NA	TGTGCCACCAGTGGCGGACAGGGAAGGCACAATGAGCAGTTCTTC	CATSGGQGRHNEQFF
TRBJ2-5	TRBV5-1	TRBD2	NA	TGCGCCAGCACTGTTAGCGGGGCTCAAGAGACCCAGTACTTC	CASTVSGAQETQYF
TRBJ1-2	TRBV11-1	NA	few	TGTGCCAGCAGCTCGCCCGGGAGGAGGGAACTTTATGGCTACACCTTC	CASSSPGRRELYGYTF
TRBJ2-3	TRBV6-4	NA	few	TGTGCCAGCAGCGACCAGGCGGGAAGCACAGATACGCAGTATTTT	CASSDQAGSTDTQYF
TRBJ1-5	TRBV4-1	NA	few	TGCGCCAGCAGCCAAGACGGGGGAATAGGCAATCAGCCCCAGCATTTT	CASSQDGGIGNQPQHF
TRBJ1-1	TRBV28	TRBD1	few	TGTGCCAGCAGCCTCACGGACAGGCGGAACACTGAAGCTTTCTTT	CASSLTDRRNTEAFF
TRBJ2-1	TRBV3-1/TRBV3-2	NA	few	TGTGCCAGCAGCCAAGCAGAGCGGAGAGGGAATGAGCAGTTCTTC	CASSQAERRGNEQFF
TRBJ2-5	TRBV7-2	TRBD2	few	TGTGCCAGCAGACTAGCGGGAGTAGAGACCCAGTACTTC	CASRLAGVETQYF
TRBJ2-5	TRBV7-9	NA	NA	TGTGCCAGCAGCAGGGACTACCAAGAGACCCAGTACTTC	CASSRDYQETQYF
TRBJ2-1	TRBV4-2	TRBD2	NA	TGTGCCAGCAGCCAAGATATGGGCGGGAGTACCTACAATGAGCAGTTCTTC	CASSQDMGGSTYNEQFF